Reported below is one TCR beta chain. Its antigen remains undetermined. No quality values exist for individual bases; no much larger clone is one base distant. Per the germline V gene, LGHNA is the CDR1 and YNFKEQ is the CDR2. Counted from cysteine to phenylalanine, this CDR3 has 14 amino acids. The only DNA kept is the CDR3, 42 bases in frame from the first base. The germline V and J ends show losses of 5 bases and 5 bases respectively, and no gene match explains 7 bases of the junction. The record originates from a study of shared clonotypes between healthy human individuals (dated by TCRdb to the early 2020s). For the wider study: A couple of women and three men aged 18 to 49 years were included in the cohort. For each donor, CD4 naive and CD4 memory were each given three plates, CD8 naive was given two plates, and CD8 memory was given one plate. To increase sequencing depth and limit assay-specific biases, different laboratories used diverse techniques to prepare libraries and sequence TCR repertoires. To estimate repertoire size and how much clonotype sharing occurs between individuals, the study deeply sequenced the blood TCR repertoires of five or six healthy adults. Between about 0.8 and 9.5 billion PBMCs per donor were obtained by leukapheresis. The study at large found these results: Because the study included a small number of donors, the genetic and exposure-history diversity represented was limited. When a few donors were compared, the shared fraction of clonotypes was around 4.6% for naive CD4, around 3.5% for naive CD8, 2% to 2.5% for memory CD4, and roughly 0.4% for memory CD8. Pairwise subsampling indicated that sequencing depth was expected to affect the degree of clonotype sharing among donors. Sampling was restricted to blood, and TCR repertoires in tissue are likely to differ from TCR repertoires in blood. Naive subsets generally had larger estimated clonotype richness than memory subsets. Rarefaction of sorted-subset datasets indicated incomplete sequencing despite the large sequencing depth. Compared with non-shared clonotypes, clonotypes shared by all four sorted-subset donors had higher generation probabilities.

TCR CDR3 regions were amplified from genomic DNA by multiplex PCR using the deep immunoSEQ assay. For each cell subset, the extracted genomic DNA was distributed evenly across all wells of several immunoSEQ 96-well plates, and each plate served as one replicate. For sorted subsets, 150 to 250 ng genomic DNA, equal to 30,000 to 35,000 T cell genomes, was loaded into each replicate PCR. Purified libraries were measured with a Qubit 3.0 fluorometer, size-checked on a Bioanalyzer 2100, and measured again with the KAPA Library Quantification kit. Every immunoSEQ 96-well plate was sequenced on a dedicated single-read 150-cycle Illumina NextSeq 550 flow cell. Per the original workflow: Because the immunoSEQ output included only junctional sequences and no quality scores, the filtering could not be the same as the filtering used for full-length reads. Sequences were annotated with PyIR, a Python wrapper for IgBLAST v1.9, and V/J genes and CDR3 were assigned using IMGT germline references. Reads were filtered out if the reads had weak V/J assignments (E-value above 1e-6), no CDR3, stop codons, out-of-frame junctions, or ambiguous translated residues. A V3J clonotype was defined by an identical inferred V gene, J gene, and CDR3 amino acid sequence. To compute the percentage overlap between repertoires, the number of shared unique clonotypes was divided by the size of the smaller repertoire. Richness of each repertoire was evaluated using RTK rarefaction, the Chao1 estimator, and Recon v2.1 estimates of unobserved clonotypes. Generation probabilities for all TCRbeta clonotypes obtained by the gDNA method from a handful of donors were computed using OLGA. This is the immuneACCESS table as TCRdb keeps it, with only in-frame sequences that have V and J called. A part of the clones is gone; compared with another copy, unresolved V genes explain less than half, and the rest is unexplained. V, J and clone size are taken as reported in that table, and D and trimming were inferred from the DNA itself. Recorded for this sample are around 690,000 clones; about nine tenths of them occurred a single time. The ten most abundant clones make up 30% to 40% of the sample.

Donors were healthy HIV-negative adults with no recently reported acute infections or vaccinations. Every donor was a Caucasian adult residing in Nashville, Tennessee, USA. CD8 memory samples were composed of magnetically selected CD45RO+ cells combined with CCR7-negative CD45RA+ effector memory (TemRA) cells. After blood collection by leukapheresis, PBMCs were isolated using Ficoll-Histopaque density gradient centrifugation and then cryopreserved in the vapor phase of liquid nitrogen. Purity and quantity of every magnetically sorted T cell population were checked by analytical flow cytometry. Each sorted fraction had its genomic DNA isolated and then quantified by UV absorbance on a Nanodrop 2000c.

Here the chain combines TRBV4-2 and TRBJ2-7, with 9 central nucleotides matching TRBD1. The sequenced sample was memory CD8+ T cells from PBMCs. This specimen's cell subset or site label, interpreted: CD45RO+ cells pooled with CCR7-negative TemRA cells. The clonotype originates from a man aged 18 to 30 in good health. Some clones in this sample may be carry-over from other donors' samples. The encoded CDR3 is CASSTGQGSHEQYF. In nucleotide form, the sequence is TGTGCCAGCAGCACTGGACAGGGGAGCCACGAGCAGTACTTC.